Below, one TCR beta chain is given with its context. The CDR3 contains 13 residues. Trimming took 7 bases from V and 10 from J, leaving 20 bases between them. Per germline, CDR1 SQVTM and CDR2 ANQGSEA. The data originate from a study of CD8 T cells in ankylosing spondylitis. From the 5' RACE reads, TCRdb called clonotypes with MiXCR, one entry per CDR3 protein. The sample has 230,000 or so distinct CDR3 sequences, 18% seen once. The receptor comes from a male donor with ankylosing spondylitis or in good health (not recorded which). Specimen: blood, either unsorted or a sorted T cell fraction (not recorded which). The chain has TRBV29-1 and TRBJ2-1, with D possibly TRBD2 on 6 matching bases. Here the CDR3 reads CSARDSLLWEQFF. The CDR3 DNA follows: TGCAGCGCCCGGGACTCACTGCTCTGGGAGCAGTTCTTC.